These T cell receptor beta chains were read from a single sample in a study of PD-L1 blockade in urothelial cancer. Method: immunoSEQ multiplex PCR; TCRdb's copy keeps in-frame clones and lacks some. The sample has tens of thousands of clones, 86% seen once; the top ten hold over 9.5%. The sample in question was PBMCs, obtained around atezolizumab (anti-PD-L1) treatment. These receptors came from a man between 60 and 70 years old with urothelial cancer. Both conserved end residues are part of each CDR3. The D gene is left open where the match is weak. Size tells how often a clone was seen (once, few, many) or the class of an expanded clone, and some rows leave it out.

clone_size: .; d_call: TRBD1; j_call: TRBJ1-5; v_call: TRBV15; cdr3_nt: TGTGCCACCAGCCCTCAACGACAGGGGGGTAATCAGCCCCAGCATTTT; cdr3_aa: CATSPQRQGGNQPQHF
clone_size: .; d_call: TRBD1; j_call: TRBJ1-2; v_call: TRBV7-9; cdr3_nt: TGTGCCACGCAACCGACCCTGTGGACAGGGAAATTGCACTATGGCTACACCTTC; cdr3_aa: CATQPTLWTGKLHYGYTF
clone_size: once; d_call: TRBD2; j_call: TRBJ2-7; v_call: TRBV6-6; cdr3_nt: TGTGCCAGCAGTGGGACTAGCGGGGGTTACGAGCAGTACTTC; cdr3_aa: CASSGTSGGYEQYF
clone_size: .; d_call: .; j_call: TRBJ2-4; v_call: TRBV11-2; cdr3_nt: TGTGCCAGCAGCCCAACCTCCGCAGTCTTGGCCAAAAACATTCAGTACTTC; cdr3_aa: CASSPTSAVLAKNIQYF
clone_size: .; d_call: TRBD1; j_call: TRBJ1-2; v_call: TRBV6-5; cdr3_nt: TGTGCCACCTTACCGAGGGGACAGAATAACTATGGCTACACCTTC; cdr3_aa: CATLPRGQNNYGYTF
clone_size: .; d_call: .; j_call: TRBJ2-7; v_call: TRBV18; cdr3_nt: TGTGCCAGCTCACCGACGACAGCTTCCTACGAGCAGTACTTC; cdr3_aa: CASSPTTASYEQYF
clone_size: .; d_call: .; j_call: TRBJ2-3; v_call: TRBV18; cdr3_nt: TGTGCCAGCTCACCAGAGGCCACCACAGATACGCAGTATTTT; cdr3_aa: CASSPEATTDTQYF
clone_size: .; d_call: .; j_call: TRBJ2-3; v_call: TRBV4-1; cdr3_nt: TGCGCCAGCAGCCAAGATTACCCCCGGGTAGATACGCAGTATTTT; cdr3_aa: CASSQDYPRVDTQYF
clone_size: .; d_call: .; j_call: TRBJ1-1; v_call: TRBV6-6; cdr3_nt: TGTGCCAGCAGCCCCGGTGACACTCCGTGGACTGAAGCTTTCTTT; cdr3_aa: CASSPGDTPWTEAFF
clone_size: .; d_call: TRBD1; j_call: TRBJ1-4; v_call: TRBV5-4; cdr3_nt: TGTGCCAGCAGCCCGACAGGGGATGCAACTAATGAAAAACTGTTTTTT; cdr3_aa: CASSPTGDATNEKLFF
clone_size: .; d_call: .; j_call: TRBJ2-7; v_call: TRBV11-1; cdr3_nt: TGTGCCAGCAGCTATACAGCGGGCAGGGCCTACGAGCAGTACTTC; cdr3_aa: CASSYTAGRAYEQYF
clone_size: .; d_call: .; j_call: TRBJ2-1; v_call: TRBV4-2; cdr3_nt: TGTGCCAGCAGCCATGTCCACGGGGGTGTCAATGAGCAGTTCTTC; cdr3_aa: CASSHVHGGVNEQFF
clone_size: .; d_call: TRBD2; j_call: TRBJ2-7; v_call: TRBV7-2; cdr3_nt: TGTGCCAGCAGCTTGGGGCGGGGGGGCTTGAACGAGCAGTACTTC; cdr3_aa: CASSLGRGGLNEQYF
clone_size: .; d_call: TRBD2; j_call: TRBJ2-3; v_call: TRBV9; cdr3_nt: TGTGCCAGCAGCGTAGATTTGAGAGCGGGGAAAGATACGCAGTATTTT; cdr3_aa: CASSVDLRAGKDTQYF
clone_size: few; d_call: .; j_call: TRBJ1-6; v_call: TRBV19; cdr3_nt: TGTGCCAGTAGGGTGACAGTGGATTCACCCCTCCACTTT; cdr3_aa: CASRVTVDSPLHF
clone_size: .; d_call: TRBD2; j_call: TRBJ2-5; v_call: TRBV5-4; cdr3_nt: TGTGCCAGCAGATCTCTAGCGGGGGACCAAGAGACCCAGTACTTC; cdr3_aa: CASRSLAGDQETQYF
clone_size: .; d_call: TRBD1; j_call: TRBJ1-1; v_call: TRBV7-2; cdr3_nt: TGTGCCAGCAGCCTCGACAGGGGAGAGATGAACACTGAAGCTTTCTTT; cdr3_aa: CASSLDRGEMNTEAFF
clone_size: .; d_call: .; j_call: TRBJ1-1; v_call: TRBV7-8; cdr3_nt: TGTGCCAGCAGCCCCTTTCGTTTCCAAGAGTTCACTGAAGCTTTCTTT; cdr3_aa: CASSPFRFQEFTEAFF
clone_size: .; d_call: TRBD1; j_call: TRBJ1-6; v_call: TRBV15; cdr3_nt: TGTGCCACCAGCAGAGAAGCCCTTTTCGTACCGGGACAGGGAAGTTCACCCCTCCACTTT; cdr3_aa: CATSREALFVPGQGSSPLHF
clone_size: .; d_call: TRBD1; j_call: TRBJ2-2; v_call: TRBV2; cdr3_nt: TGTGCCAGCAGTGTACAGGGGGCCTCTCCGAGGGGGGAGCTGTTTTTT; cdr3_aa: CASSVQGASPRGELFF
clone_size: .; d_call: .; j_call: TRBJ2-7; v_call: TRBV28; cdr3_nt: TGTGCCAGCAGCCCACCCCCTCGTGGAAGGAGAGTGGCCTACGAGCAGTACTTC; cdr3_aa: CASSPPPRGRRVAYEQYF
clone_size: .; d_call: TRBD2; j_call: TRBJ2-3; v_call: TRBV5-8; cdr3_nt: TGTGCCAGCAGACTAGCGGGCGCAGATACGCAGTATTTT; cdr3_aa: CASRLAGADTQYF
clone_size: .; d_call: TRBD1; j_call: TRBJ2-7; v_call: TRBV5-1; cdr3_nt: TGCGCCAGCAGCTTCATTATCAGCGACAGGGCGTACTCCTACGAGCAGTACTTC; cdr3_aa: CASSFIISDRAYSYEQYF
clone_size: once; d_call: TRBD2; j_call: TRBJ2-3; v_call: TRBV5-1; cdr3_nt: TGCGCCAGCTCCCGACTAGCGGGGGGATCAAGCACAGATACGCAGTATTTT; cdr3_aa: CASSRLAGGSSTDTQYF
clone_size: .; d_call: .; j_call: TRBJ1-4; v_call: TRBV6-4; cdr3_nt: TGTGCCAGCAGTGAACCAGAGGCTCTAGGTGAAAAACTGTTTTTT; cdr3_aa: CASSEPEALGEKLFF
clone_size: .; d_call: .; j_call: TRBJ1-1; v_call: TRBV10-1; cdr3_nt: TGCGCCAGCTCGCGGGGGGGAGGGACTGAAGCTTTCTTT; cdr3_aa: CASSRGGGTEAFF
clone_size: .; d_call: .; j_call: TRBJ1-5; v_call: TRBV5-8; cdr3_nt: TGTGCCAGCAGCTTGAGGGGCCCAAATCAGCCCCAGCATTTT; cdr3_aa: CASSLRGPNQPQHF